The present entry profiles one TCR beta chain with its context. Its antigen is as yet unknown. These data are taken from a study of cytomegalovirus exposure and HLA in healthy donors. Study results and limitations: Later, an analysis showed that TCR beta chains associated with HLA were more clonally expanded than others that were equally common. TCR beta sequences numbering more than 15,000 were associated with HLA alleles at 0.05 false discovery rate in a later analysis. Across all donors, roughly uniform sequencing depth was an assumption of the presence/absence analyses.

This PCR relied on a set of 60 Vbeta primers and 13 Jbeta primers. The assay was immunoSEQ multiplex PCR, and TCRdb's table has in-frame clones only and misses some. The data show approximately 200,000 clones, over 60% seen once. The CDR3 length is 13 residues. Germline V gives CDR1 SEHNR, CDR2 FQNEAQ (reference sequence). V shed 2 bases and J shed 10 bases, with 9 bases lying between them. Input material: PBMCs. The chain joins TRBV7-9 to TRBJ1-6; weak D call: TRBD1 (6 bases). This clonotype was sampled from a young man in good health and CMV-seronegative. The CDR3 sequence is CASSLNRDSPLHF. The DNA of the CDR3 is TGTGCCAGCAGCTTAAACAGGGACTCACCCCTCCACTTT.